Reported below is one T cell receptor (beta chain). This clonotype was seen at least ten times. This clone's antigen is unknown. Within one base of it there is no much larger clone, and no base qualities were kept. These data are taken from a study of HIV-infected children after antiretroviral therapy interruption (dated by TCRdb to the late 2010s). Some background on the complete study: The study included eight children, four on planned treatment interruption and four on continuous treatment, and all eight had a CD4+ count above 500 and a viral load below 50 copies/ml. The interruption group had a median age of about 8.9 years, compared with roughly 8 years in the continuous treatment group. Exposure to EBV and CMV had been recorded for most participating children. In the interruption arm, samples were obtained at week 0, week 12, end of interruption (week 24 or 48), and about 3 years after study end. In the continuous-treatment arm, samples from corresponding weeks 0, 48 and 150 were analyzed. Alongside thymic output measurements, TCR repertoires of children on planned treatment interruption were compared with TCR repertoires of children on continuous antiretroviral treatment. What the authors observed across the whole study: An increase in the naive CD4+ Gini coefficient was observed by the end of treatment interruption, suggesting clonal expansion, and a return to baseline was observed by 3 years. For naive CD4+ repertoires of PTI patients, CDR3 sharing between time points dropped once interruption began, while many sequences were shared between the end of interruption and 3 years later. The sorted CD45RA+ naive cells might contain minor non-naive CD45RA+ populations, such as EMRA or stem memory cells. The small number of patients is a limitation, and caution is needed when interpreting the data.

CDR1 and CDR2, per the germline V gene (reference sequence), are LNHDA and SQIVND. Including cysteine and phenylalanine, the CDR3 has 14 amino acids. The sequence is cut down to CDR3 DNA, 42 bases in frame from base 1. Ends trimmed: V by 5 bases, J by 2 bases; bases unmatched to a gene: 6. The label giving this sample's treatment or condition can be read as: PENTA 11 planned treatment interruption arm or continuous ART arm. Participants were children from the United Kingdom aged 2 to 15 years who had received at least three-drug ART for at least 24 weeks. Cryopreserved PBMCs containing at least 5 million viable cells were required, and a handful of candidate patients were excluded because of low viable PBMC yield. Using a FACSAria III cell sorter, naive CD4+ CD45RA+ CD45RO- T cells were FACS-sorted out of thawed PBMCs. After sorting, the cells were fixed and RNA was extracted first with the RNeasy FFPE kit and then with the RNeasy Micro kit.

Libraries were constructed by 3' RACE. TCR libraries were built from RNA using a 3' RACE protocol with unique molecular identifiers to correct PCR amplification bias. Amplicon libraries were pooled in groups of up to about 12 and sequenced on an Illumina MiSeq using v2 2x250 paired-end chemistry. The authors processed their data as follows. Decombinator was used to process the reads, assigning V and J genes and CDR3 and applying barcode-based correction of errors and PCR bias. Before the Gini coefficient was calculated with the R ineq package, repertoires were subsampled to the same depth. GLIPH, Hamming distance and a shared triplet metric were used to assess CDR3 similarity. The raw public reads went through TCRdb reprocessing: fastp at Q25, MiXCR clone calling, in-frame beta chains kept. Identical CDR3 protein sequences are pooled into one entry, listed with their most common genes and DNA. Clone size and V and J calls follow TCRdb, not the original study. The sample has 40,000 to 50,000 distinct CDR3 sequences on record, approximately 4% of them singletons. Of the sample, over 0.65% is held by the ten largest clones.

Sequencing was performed on CD45RA+ CD4+ T cells from PBMCs, pooled from several time points, taken from a donor given antiretroviral therapy, either interrupted or continuous. In the paper's terms, the cell subset or site label means: naive CD4+ CD45RA+ CD45RO- T cells. This sequence originates from a pool of human donors with HIV. The rearrangement joined TRBV19 to TRBJ2-7, with TRBD1 matching 7 junction bases. DNA sequence: TGTGCCAGTAGTCGGGACAGACCACCCTACGAGCAGTACTTC. The encoded protein is CASSRDRPPYEQYF.